This T cell receptor beta chain was recovered during a study of blood T cells in healthy people across ages. This clonotype was seen at least ten times. Its antigen is not known. Germline CDR1 is LGHDT and CDR2 is YNNKEL (reference sequence). This CDR3 contains 16 residues. V was shortened by 4 bases and J by 5 bases, with 20 bases between the two germline ends. General observations from the study: A strong correlation between TCR beta diversity and naive T cell percentage was seen.

A J-beta primer mix and a sample-barcoded 5' primer were used in a second PCR of roughly 7 to 12 cycles. Using its own MiXCR run on the 5' RACE reads, TCRdb lists one record per CDR3 protein. Of hundreds of thousands of distinct CDR3 sequences listed, approximately 30% are singletons. The origin of this receptor is a woman of 80 years or more in good health. The specimen was blood. This chain links TRBV3-1 with TRBJ1-1; D perhaps matches TRBD1 (5 bases). CDR3 region: CASSPLGRAPNTEAFF. CDR3 nucleotide sequence: TGTGCCAGCAGCCCCCTTGGCAGGGCTCCCAATACTGAAGCTTTCTTT.